What follows are 18 T cell receptor beta chains derived from one specimen sequenced in a study of identical twins. Each CDR3 protein gets one entry after TCRdb re-called the 5' RACE reads with MiXCR. The table has hundreds of thousands of distinct CDR3 sequences, 15% to 20% seen once; the top ten hold about an eighth. These same records also appear under a second study, on T cells expressing NK-cell markers.

The sample taken for sequencing was PBMCs. The receptors derive from a young woman in good health.

The gene calls are TRBV5-1 and TRBJ2-7, with D unresolved. This CDR3 spans 12 amino acids. In germline, CDR1 is SGHRS, CDR2 YFSETQ. V lost 0 bases and J 6 bases, leaving 7 bases between the germline ends. The CDR3 DNA follows: TGCGCCAGCAGCTTGGAAATCGGCGAGCAGTACTTC. The encoded protein is CASSLEIGEQYF. The whole variable domain, remainder taken from reference TRBV5-1 and TRBJ2-7, is KAGVTQTPRYLIKTRGQQVTLSCSPISGHRSVSWYQQTPGQGLQFLFEYFSETQRNKGNFPGRFSGRQFSNSRSEMNVSTLELGDSALYLCASSLEIGEQYFGPGTRLTVT.

The sample holds many counts of this clonotype. The V gene is TRBV5-1, the J gene TRBJ1-1, with D unclear. The V gene lost 5 bases and the J gene lost 2 bases, with 10 bases spanning the gap. CDR1 is SGHRS and CDR2 is YFSETQ in the germline V gene. The CDR3 loop spans 13 amino acids. The CDR3 protein is CASSGESNTEAFF. CDR3 sequence (DNA): TGCGCCAGCAGTGGAGAGAGTAACACTGAAGCTTTCTTT.

This clonotype was seen more than once but under ten times. V is TRBV10-3 and J is TRBJ2-7, with D perhaps TRBD2 (6 bases). The V end lost 4 bases, the J end lost 3 bases, and 22 bases lay between the germline ends. This CDR3 region has 17 residues. From germline, CDR1 is ENHRY and CDR2 SYGVKD. In DNA, the CDR3 is TGTGCCATCAGTGCACCTCAGACCGGGACTGCGGTCTACGAGCAGTACTTC. Its translation: CAISAPQTGTAVYEQYF.

This clonotype occurred many times. This sequence joins TRBV12-3 or TRBV12-4 and TRBJ1-2; 7 bases align to TRBD1. Unmatched junction bases numbered 5, after V lost 3 bases and J lost 4 bases. The CDR3 extends over 14 amino acids. CDR3 DNA sequence: TGTGCCAGCAGTTTGCGGGACAGCCTCTATGGCTACACCTTC. Its protein is CASSLRDSLYGYTF.

This sequence joins TRBV20-1 and TRBJ1-1; maybe TRBD1 (5 bases). The CDR3 spans 13 residues. Trimming left V 1 base short and J 4 bases short, with 10 bases between. Germline lookup yields CDR1 DFQATT and CDR2 SNEGSKA (reference sequence). Here the CDR3 DNA reads TGCAGTGCTAGAGCACCCGGGGCCACTGAAGCTTTCTTT. This encodes CSARAPGATEAFF.

This chain links TRBV7-9 with TRBJ2-1, with D unclear. The germline V and J ends were trimmed by 3 bases and 8 bases, with 8 bases remaining between them. The CDR3 loop spans 12 amino acids. Per germline, CDR1 SEHNR and CDR2 FQNEAQ (reference sequence). The CDR3 DNA sequence: TGTGCCAGCAGCTTCCTGAAACATGAGCAGTTCTTC. Its protein product is CASSFLKHEQFF.

This clonotype was seen a handful of times. The rearrangement uses TRBV29-1 and TRBJ2-4; D ambiguous. V was clipped by 5 bases and J by 2 bases, with 13 bases between them. The germline gives CDR1 SQVTM, CDR2 ANQGSEA. CDR3 length equals 14 residues. The CDR3 nucleotides are TGCAGCGTTCAACTTGACACTTCCAAAAACATTCAGTACTTC. Translation: CSVQLDTSKNIQYF.

This clonotype showed up just a few times. This chain connects TRBV10-3 to TRBJ1-2; maybe TRBD1 (6 bases). V was cut by 8 bases and J by 6 bases, with 19 bases left in between. The CDR3 runs to 14 residues. CDR1 and CDR2 (germline): ENHRY, SYGVKD. The CDR3 here is CAIAIRGIGDGYTF. CDR3 coding DNA: TGTGCCATCGCGATCAGGGGAATAGGGGATGGCTACACCTTC.

The chain uses TRBV27 and TRBJ2-1; a weak D match, TRBD1 (7 bases). From germline, CDR1 is MNHEY and CDR2 SMNVEV (reference sequence). Trimming removed 5 bases from V and 5 bases from J, with 22 bases in between. The CDR3 has 17 residues. CDR3 nucleotide sequence: TGTGCCAGCAGTCCCTGGGGAATTGCAGGGGGGAACAATGAGCAGTTCTTC. Translated: CASSPWGIAGGNNEQFF.

Only a few counts were recorded for this clonotype. The chain is built from TRBV20-1 and TRBJ2-3, with TRBD1 as a possible D gene (6 bases). V lost 6 bases and J lost 4, with 20 bases in between. This CDR3 is built from 15 residues. The V gene's germline CDR1 is DFQATT and CDR2 SNEGSKA (reference sequence). The CDR3 spells CSASRGPLNADTQYF. CDR3 DNA sequence: TGCAGTGCCAGCAGGGGCCCCCTCAACGCAGATACGCAGTATTTT.

This clonotype appeared a few times. The chain links TRBV20-1 to TRBJ2-3; 8 bases match TRBD2. The CDR3 is 14 residues long. The V and J ends lost 3 bases and 3 bases, in that order; junction bases with no gene match: 5. In germline, CDR1 is DFQATT, CDR2 SNEGSKA (reference sequence). CDR3 region: CSASRGGLTDTQYF. The CDR3 region has the DNA TGCAGTGCTAGTCGGGGGGGGCTAACAGATACGCAGTATTTT.

The chain carries TRBV5-1 and TRBJ2-1; 7 bases agree with TRBD1. J gave up 9 bases and V 2 bases, and 11 bases lay outside the gene matches. This CDR3 region has 15 residues. Germline lookup yields CDR1 SGHRS and CDR2 YFSETQ. DNA of the CDR3: TGCGCCAGCAGCTTTCTGAGACAGGGAGATGGTGAGCAGTTCTTC. Its translation: CASSFLRQGDGEQFF.

In its sample, this clonotype was seen a few times. The chain carries TRBV5-1 and TRBJ2-5, with D unclear. The CDR3 is made up of 16 amino acids. The V gene's germline CDR1 is SGHRS and CDR2 YFSETQ. Trimming left V 3 bases short and J 4 bases short, with 19 bases between. CDR3 region: CASSSGTLTGRETQYF. The CDR3 bases are TGCGCCAGCAGCTCAGGCACCTTGACTGGAAGAGAGACCCAGTACTTC.

The count of this clonotype is one. The rearrangement uses TRBV3-1 and TRBJ2-6; TRBD1 matches 8 bases. Germline trimming cut 6 bases from V and 4 bases from J; bases unmatched to any gene: 5. The CDR3 has 15 amino acids. Germline V gene data show CDR1 as LGHDT and CDR2 as YNNKEL (reference sequence). The CDR3 loop reads CASRDRGFGANVLTF. The CDR3 nucleotides are TGTGCCAGCAGAGACAGGGGTTTCGGGGCCAACGTCCTGACTTTC.

The chain is built from TRBV3-1 and TRBJ2-5; maybe TRBD1 (5 bases). Deletions cut 1 base from V and 3 bases from J, with 12 bases between. Looked up from germline, CDR1 is LGHDT and CDR2 is YNNKEL (reference sequence). CDR3 length: 15 amino acids. DNA for the CDR3: TGTGCCAGCAGCCAAGGGACACGGTTTAAAGAGACCCAGTACTTC. It is translated as CASSQGTRFKETQYF.

This rearrangement joins TRBV5-1 to TRBJ2-7, with D perhaps being TRBD1 or TRBD2 (5 bases each). Germline CDR1 is SGHRS and CDR2 is YFSETQ. The germline V and J ends were trimmed by 3 bases and 0 bases, with 10 bases remaining between them. This CDR3 contains 14 residues. The CDR3 reads CASSSGPRSYEQYF. CDR3 in DNA: TGCGCCAGCAGCTCGGGACCGCGCTCCTACGAGCAGTACTTC.

The rearrangement uses TRBV20-1 and TRBJ2-7, with TRBD1 matching 10 bases. V was clipped by 3 bases and J by 6 bases; unmatched bases: 11. The CDR3 runs to 15 residues. Germline V CDR1 and CDR2: DFQATT, SNEGSKA (reference sequence). As DNA, the CDR3 is TGCAGTGCTAGGGAGCCGGGACAGGGGCGTTCCGAGCAGTACTTC. As protein: CSAREPGQGRSEQYF.

A remark on this clonotype: An end of the junction does not agree with germline; a read error may underlie this. The chain is built from TRBV18 and TRBJ2-1; TRBD2 matches at 14 bases. CDR1 and CDR2 (germline): KGHSH, LQKENI. The CDR3 spans 16 residues. CDR3 protein: CSSSRLAGGDYNEQFF. The CDR3 nucleotides are TGTTCCAGCTCACGACTAGCGGGGGGGGATTACAATGAGCAGTTCTTC.